The 26 T cell receptor beta chains presented below share a single source sample, sequenced in a study of control samples from healthy donors and cancer patients. The assay was immunoSEQ multiplex PCR, and TCRdb's table has in-frame clones only and misses some. The sample records about 130,000 clones, approximately 94% being singletons. Sequenced: blood. These TCRs come from a man between 25 and 39 years old in good health.

The gene calls are TRBV6-5 and TRBJ1-1; a weak D match, TRBD1 (6 bases). Germline CDR1 reads MNHEY; CDR2 reads SVGAGI. V lost 5 bases to trimming and J lost 4 bases, with 14 bases between them. The CDR3 totals 14 residues. CDR3 nucleotide sequence: TGTGCCAGCAGTCCCGACAGGACGGGCACTGAAGCTTTCTTT. Its translation: CASSPDRTGTEAFF.

The chain has TRBV6-2 or TRBV6-3 and TRBJ1-2; TRBD1 matches at 9 bases. Germline V gene lookup returns CDR1 MNHEY and CDR2 SVGEGT. The CDR3 covers 15 residues. The junction had 7 bases not matched to a gene; V was cut back by 6 bases and J by 2 bases. CDR3 sequence (DNA): TGTGCCAGCAGCCCACAGGGGGCGCGGAACTATGGCTACACCTTC. It is translated as CASSPQGARNYGYTF.

The CDR3 protein is CASRLQGAYEQYF. CDR3 DNA: TGTGCCAGCAGATTACAAGGGGCCTACGAGCAGTACTTC. V is TRBV2 and J is TRBJ2-7; D is perhaps TRBD1 (5 bases). Per the germline V gene, CDR1 is SNHLY and CDR2 is FYNNEI. The ends were cut back, 6 bases at V and 2 bases at J, with 11 bases in the middle. The CDR3 runs to 13 residues.

A remark on this clone: An end of the junction does not agree with germline; a read error may underlie this. V usage is TRBV3-1 (or the pseudogene TRBV3-2) and J usage is TRBJ2-3; D is uncertain. From germline, CDR1 is LGHDT and CDR2 YNNKEL (reference sequence). The CDR3 loop spans 10 amino acids. In nucleotides, the CDR3 is TGTGCCAGCAGCCAAGCCCGGGTGGGTTTT. The encoded protein is CASSQARVGF.

The rearrangement uses TRBV19 and TRBJ1-2, with D possibly matching TRBD1 (5 bases). Trimming stripped 5 bases from V and 1 base from J, with 11 bases between. This CDR3 is built from 14 residues. The germline gives CDR1 LNHDA, CDR2 SQIVND (reference sequence). In DNA form, the CDR3 reads TGTGCCAGTAGTCCAGGGATACTTAACTATGGCTACACCTTC. This gives the protein CASSPGILNYGYTF.

The V gene is TRBV30, the J gene TRBJ2-7; D possibly matches TRBD1 or TRBD2 (5 bases each). Trimming stripped 0 bases from V and 6 bases from J, with 12 bases between. The germline gives CDR1 GTSNPN, CDR2 SVGIG (reference sequence). The CDR3 covers 13 residues. CDR3: CAWSVAGSGEQYF. For the CDR3, the DNA is TGTGCCTGGAGTGTAGCAGGGAGTGGCGAGCAGTACTTC.

The gene calls are TRBV6-1 and TRBJ2-3; 7 bases align to TRBD2. V shed 3 bases and J 0 bases; nucleotides not matched to a gene: 12. CDR1 is MNHNS and CDR2 is SASEGT in the germline V gene. The CDR3 length is 18 residues. This chain's CDR3 is CASSERGRESSSTDTQYF. In nucleotides, the CDR3 is TGTGCCAGCAGTGAGCGGGGGAGGGAGAGTTCTAGCACAGATACGCAGTATTTT.

This chain links TRBV11-3 with TRBJ2-1; 9 bases are a match to TRBD1. The V and J ends lost 4 bases and 5 bases, in that order; junction bases with no gene match: 3. Germline V gene lookup returns CDR1 SGHNT and CDR2 YENEEA. CDR3 length equals 14 residues. In DNA, the CDR3 is TGTGCCAGCAGCTGGGGACAGGGAAACAATGAGCAGTTCTTC. It encodes CASSWGQGNNEQFF.

The chain joins TRBV28 to TRBJ1-5, with D unclear. CDR3 length: 18 residues. With 7 bases removed from V and 0 bases from J, the gap between germline ends came to 22 bases. In germline, CDR1 is MDHEN, CDR2 SYDVKM. CDR3 amino acids: CASTPPGGFRYSNQPQHF. The CDR3 DNA sequence: TGTGCCAGCACCCCGCCAGGTGGTTTTAGGTATAGCAATCAGCCCCAGCATTTT. Supplemented by reference TRBV28 and TRBJ1-5, the full variable domain reads DVKVTQSSRYLVKRTGEKVFLECVQDMDHENMFWYRQDPGLGLRLIYFSYDVKMKEKGDIPEGYSVSREKKERFSLILESASTNQTSMYLCASTPPGGFRYSNQPQHFGDGTRLSIL.

This CDR3 is CATSDSSYEQYF. CDR3 coding DNA: TGTGCCACCTCTGACAGCTCCTACGAGCAGTACTTC. The V call is TRBV12-3 or TRBV12-4, the J call TRBJ2-7, with D perhaps matching TRBD1 (5 bases). This CDR3 region has 12 residues. V was trimmed by 10 bases and J by 0 bases, leaving 10 bases between them.

The chain employs TRBV21-1 and TRBJ2-1. TRBV21-1 is a known pseudogene. The CDR3 runs to 15 residues. CDR3: CASSKEGYDLNEQFF. The CDR3 region has the DNA TGTGCCAGCAGCAAAGAAGGGTACGATTTAAATGAGCAGTTCTTC.

The sample holds one count of this clone. The chain uses TRBV27 and TRBJ1-5; 11 nucleotides line up with TRBD1. Germline CDR1 MNHEY, CDR2 SMNVEV (reference sequence). The CDR3 is 14 residues long. V was clipped by 8 bases and J by 2 bases; unmatched bases: 2. The CDR3 sequence is CASGQGAGNQPQHF. Written as DNA, the CDR3 is TGTGCCAGCGGACAGGGGGCCGGCAATCAGCCCCAGCATTTT.

This clone was seen a single time. The genes are TRBV9 and TRBJ2-7; D is undetermined. This CDR3 has 15 residues. V was clipped by 3 bases and J by 2 bases, with 15 bases between them. Per the germline V gene, CDR1 is SGDLS and CDR2 is YYNGEE. CDR3 residues: CASSAPPGGAYEQYF. DNA of the CDR3: TGTGCCAGCAGCGCTCCTCCTGGCGGAGCCTACGAGCAGTACTTC.

V is TRBV25-1 and J is TRBJ1-2; D gene ambiguous. The CDR3 consists of 15 residues. Germline V lookup: CDR1 MGHDK, CDR2 SYGVNS. V lost 3 bases and J 4 bases, leaving 15 bases between the germline ends. CDR3 loop: CASSDRDTKFYGYTF. CDR3 DNA sequence: TGTGCCAGCAGTGATCGTGATACCAAGTTCTATGGCTACACCTTC.

This CDR3 reads CAIRGQGNTEAFF. The DNA of the CDR3 is TGTGCCATCAGGGGACAGGGGAACACTGAAGCTTTCTTT. The chain joins TRBV10-3 to TRBJ1-1; TRBD1 matches at 9 bases. With 6 bases clipped from V and 1 base from J, the junction kept 0 bases outside the gene matches. This CDR3 has 13 amino acids. Germline CDR1 and CDR2: ENHRY and SYGVKD.

The gene calls are TRBV7-9 and TRBJ2-7, with TRBD2 identical over 7 bases. CDR1 is SEHNR, CDR2 FQNEAQ, per germline (reference sequence). This CDR3 region has 15 residues. V was pared by 3 bases and J by 1 base, with 6 bases of the junction left unmatched. The CDR3, as DNA: TGTGCCAGCAGCTTCGGGGCTAGCGGTTCCTACGAGCAGTACTTC. Its translation is CASSFGASGSYEQYF.

The CDR3 DNA follows: TGTGCCAGCAGTTTAGTCGGGACGCCCTATAATTCACCCCTCCACTTT. Protein sequence: CASSLVGTPYNSPLHF. The V gene is TRBV27, the J gene TRBJ1-6, with a weak D call TRBD1 (5 bases). Between the trimmed V and J ends, which lost 2 bases and 2 bases, there was a span of 10 bases. CDR3 length: 16 residues. The germline V gene encodes CDR1 MNHEY and CDR2 SMNVEV (reference sequence).

This chain joins TRBV4-1 and TRBJ2-7; TRBD1 might be the D (5 bases). The CDR3 consists of 15 residues. Germline values: CDR1 MGHRA, CDR2 YSYEKL. Trimming took 3 bases from V and 2 from J, leaving 14 bases between them. The CDR3 sequence: CASSHAVRGAYEQYF. CDR3 DNA: TGCGCCAGCAGCCATGCAGTTAGGGGCGCCTACGAGCAGTACTTC.

The chain has TRBV7-9 and TRBJ2-7; no clear D. Trimming removed 5 bases from V and 3 bases from J, with 11 bases in between. Germline V gene sequence: CDR1 SEHNR, CDR2 FQNEAQ (reference sequence). The CDR3 runs 13 residues. The DNA for the CDR3 is TGTGCCAGCAGCCCGACCAACAGCTACGAGCAGTACTTC. It translates to CASSPTNSYEQYF.

The chain combines TRBV7-2 with TRBJ2-7, with unresolved D. CDR3 length: 13 residues. Germline-derived CDR1 and CDR2 are SGHTA and FQGNSA. Trimming stripped 5 bases from V and 4 bases from J, with 12 bases between. The CDR3 here is CASSILTKYEQYF. The DNA for the CDR3 is TGTGCCAGCAGCATCCTGACCAAATACGAGCAGTACTTC.

The count of this clone is one. This chain connects TRBV4-2 to TRBJ1-4, with TRBD1 matching 8 bases. V dropped 3 bases and J dropped 8; count of bases not matched to a gene: 8. Germline V gene sequence: CDR1 LGHNA, CDR2 YNFKEQ. The CDR3 totals 15 residues. The CDR3 is CASSHLTGVLEKLFF. The CDR3 DNA reads TGTGCCAGCAGCCACTTGACAGGGGTCCTCGAAAAACTGTTTTTT.

The chain has TRBV6-5 and TRBJ1-1, with D unclear. Trimming left V 0 bases short and J 1 base short, with 6 bases between. CDR3 size: 14 residues. Germline CDR1 is MNHEY and CDR2 is SVGAGI. In nucleotides, the CDR3 is TGTGCCAGCAGTTACTCGGGGAGGAACACTGAAGCTTTCTTT. Translation gives CASSYSGRNTEAFF.

V and J are TRBV6-2 or TRBV6-3 and TRBJ2-1, with 9 bases that match TRBD2. Germline V CDR1 and CDR2: MNHEY, SVGEGT. The CDR3 runs to 16 residues. J lost 0 bases, V lost 4 bases, and 4 bases had no gene match. The CDR3 DNA sequence: TGTGCCAGCAGTTCCAATAGCGGGGGCTCCTACAATGAGCAGTTCTTC. Its protein is CASSSNSGGSYNEQFF.

CDR3 nucleotide sequence: TGTGCCAGCAGCTTGGCTGGGGGACTAGCCTTGGATAACACCGGGGAGCTGTTTTTT. This gives the protein CASSLAGGLALDNTGELFF. The chain joins TRBV5-4 to TRBJ2-2, with TRBD2 matching 9 bases. Per the germline V gene, CDR1 is SGHNT and CDR2 is YYREEE (reference sequence). The CDR3 is made up of 19 amino acids. The V gene end was trimmed by 0 bases and the J gene end by 2 bases; junction bases not matched to a gene: 11.

The rearrangement joins TRBV6-5 to TRBJ1-1, with unresolved D. The CDR3 sequence is 13 residues long. The germline CDR1 and CDR2 sequences are MNHEY and SVGAGI. The V end was cut by 2 bases, the J end by 0 bases, with 4 bases between. The CDR3 DNA follows: TGTGCCAGCAGTTACGGGATGAACACTGAAGCTTTCTTT. Protein product: CASSYGMNTEAFF.

The gene calls are TRBV7-2 and TRBJ2-4, with a weak D call TRBD1 (6 bases). The V and J ends lost 8 bases and 4 bases respectively, with 12 bases between them. This CDR3 region has 13 residues. CDR1 and CDR2 (germline): SGHTA, FQGNSA. The CDR3 DNA is TGTGCCAGCCGACCCACAGGGAAAAACATTCAGTACTTC. Its translation is CASRPTGKNIQYF.